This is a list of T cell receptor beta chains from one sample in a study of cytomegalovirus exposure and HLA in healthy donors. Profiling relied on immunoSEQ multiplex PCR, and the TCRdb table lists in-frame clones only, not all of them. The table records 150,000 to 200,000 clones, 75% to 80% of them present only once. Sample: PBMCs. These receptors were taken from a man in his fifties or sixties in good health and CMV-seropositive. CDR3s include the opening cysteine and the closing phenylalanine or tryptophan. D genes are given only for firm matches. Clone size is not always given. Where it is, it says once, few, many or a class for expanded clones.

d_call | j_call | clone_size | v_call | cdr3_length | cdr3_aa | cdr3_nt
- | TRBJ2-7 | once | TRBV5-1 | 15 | CASSPVNQGTYEQYF | TGCGCCAGCAGCCCGGTGAACCAGGGGACCTACGAGCAGTACTTC
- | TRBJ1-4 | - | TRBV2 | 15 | CASSEVAGVIEKLFF | TGTGCCAGCAGTGAAGTTGCAGGGGTGATTGAAAAACTGTTTTTT
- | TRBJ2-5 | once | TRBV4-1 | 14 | CASSQDGAMGTQYF | TGCGCCAGCAGCCAAGATGGGGCGATGGGGACCCAGTACTTC
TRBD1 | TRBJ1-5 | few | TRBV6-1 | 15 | CASSDTGTGAAPQHF | TGTGCCAGCAGTGATACCGGGACAGGGGCTGCCCCCCAGCATTTT
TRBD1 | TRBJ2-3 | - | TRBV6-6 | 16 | CASSDQTGVGTDTQYF | TGTGCCAGCAGCGATCAAACAGGGGTAGGGACAGATACGCAGTATTTT
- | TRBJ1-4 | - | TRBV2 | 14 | CASSESVPNEKLFF | TGTGCCAGTAGTGAAAGCGTTCCAAATGAAAAACTGTTTTTT
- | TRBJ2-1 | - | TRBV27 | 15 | CASSFGTGGRDEQFF | TGTGCCAGCAGTTTCGGGACGGGGGGCCGGGATGAGCAGTTCTTC
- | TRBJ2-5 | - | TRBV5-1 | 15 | CATTTSGSGEETQYF | TGCGCCACCACTACTTCCGGATCAGGGGAAGAGACCCAGTACTTC
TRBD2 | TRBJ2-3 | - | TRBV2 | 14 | CASRGGGAVTTQYF | TGTGCCAGCAGGGGCGGGGGGGCCGTGACTACGCAGTATTTT
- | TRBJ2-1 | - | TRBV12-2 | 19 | CASRFRHEPSCGGYNEQFF | TGTGCAAGTCGTTTCCGACATGAACCGTCGTGCGGGGGATACAATGAGCAGTTCTTC
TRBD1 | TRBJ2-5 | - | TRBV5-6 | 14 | CASSLTGGEETQYF | TGTGCCAGCAGCTTGACAGGGGGAGAAGAGACCCAGTACTTC
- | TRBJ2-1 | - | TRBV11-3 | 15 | CASSPWDTVYNEQFF | TGTGCCAGCAGCCCCTGGGACACCGTCTACAATGAGCAGTTCTTC
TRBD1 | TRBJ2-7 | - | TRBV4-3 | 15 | CASSQLPGQAYEQYF | TGCGCCAGCAGCCAACTCCCGGGACAGGCCTACGAGCAGTACTTC
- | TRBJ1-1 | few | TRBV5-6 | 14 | CASSFKLENTEAFF | TGTGCCAGCAGCTTCAAGTTAGAGAACACTGAAGCTTTCTTT
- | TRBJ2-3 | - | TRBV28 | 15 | CASSFEVAIPDTQYF | TGTGCCAGCAGTTTTGAGGTAGCGATTCCAGATACGCAGTATTTT
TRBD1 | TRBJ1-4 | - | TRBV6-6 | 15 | CASSNRGRGLEKLFF | TGTGCCAGCAGCAACAGGGGGCGCGGGTTGGAAAAACTGTTTTTT
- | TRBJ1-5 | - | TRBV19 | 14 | CASSNRDFNQPQHF | TGTGCCAGTAGTAACAGGGATTTTAATCAGCCCCAGCATTTT
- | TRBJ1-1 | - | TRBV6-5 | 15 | CASRWGRGGNTEAFF | TGTGCCAGCAGATGGGGCAGGGGTGGGAACACTGAAGCTTTCTTT
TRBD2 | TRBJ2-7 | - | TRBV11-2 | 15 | CASSAGGGRVNEQYF | TGTGCCAGCAGCGCGGGAGGGGGGAGAGTTAACGAGCAGTACTTC
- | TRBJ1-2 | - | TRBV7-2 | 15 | CASSLQGSSFYGYTF | TGTGCCAGCAGTCTGCAGGGTTCTTCCTTCTATGGCTACACCTTC
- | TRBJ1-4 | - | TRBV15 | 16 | CATSRDWSGPPEKLFF | TGTGCCACCAGCAGAGATTGGTCAGGGCCCCCCGAAAAACTGTTTTTT
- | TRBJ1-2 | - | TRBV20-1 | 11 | CSARVTNGYTF | TGCAGTGCTAGAGTAACAAATGGCTACACCTTC
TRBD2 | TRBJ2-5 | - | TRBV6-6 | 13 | CASSPGGGGTQYF | TGTGCCAGCAGTCCGGGAGGGGGGGGGACCCAGTACTTC
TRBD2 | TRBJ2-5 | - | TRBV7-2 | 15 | CASSRSSGVQETQYF | TGTGCCAGCAGTCGTTCTAGCGGGGTACAAGAGACCCAGTACTTC
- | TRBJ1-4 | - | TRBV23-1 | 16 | CASSQITGTTNEKLFF | TGCGCCAGCAGTCAGATAACAGGGACGACTAATGAAAAACTGTTTTTT
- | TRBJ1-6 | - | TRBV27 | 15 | CASSLSPGVFSPLHF | TGTGCCAGCAGTTTATCGCCAGGGGTCTTTTCACCCCTCCACTTT
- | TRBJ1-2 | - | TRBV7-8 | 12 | CASSLVGDGYTF | TGTGCCAGCAGCTTAGTAGGGGATGGCTACACCTTC
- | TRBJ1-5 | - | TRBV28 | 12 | CASRFGEQPQHF | TGTGCCAGCAGGTTCGGAGAACAGCCCCAGCATTTT
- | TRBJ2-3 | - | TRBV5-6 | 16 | CASNPGPPDPTDTQYF | TGTGCCAGCAACCCAGGTCCCCCCGATCCCACAGATACGCAGTATTTT
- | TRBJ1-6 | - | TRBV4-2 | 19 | CASSQVLVVGGQRNSPLHF | TGTGCCAGCAGCCAAGTTCTCGTCGTGGGAGGGCAGAGAAATTCACCCCTCCACTTT
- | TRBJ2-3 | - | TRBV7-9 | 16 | CASSFRQASSTDTQYF | TGTGCCAGCAGCTTTCGACAGGCCTCTAGCACAGATACGCAGTATTTT